The clone carrying this TCR beta chain has a handful of counts. Its antigen is undetermined. This specimen belongs to a study of cytomegalovirus exposure and HLA in healthy donors. Overall study findings and caveats: A later analysis appeared to link common viral pathogens to several of the most significant clusters. No immune exposure information besides CMV serostatus was available. The Asian-associated ancestry cluster reportedly had fewer N-insertions than the roughly 720-donor mean in a later analysis.

CDR1 is SGHNT and CDR2 is YYREEE in the germline V gene (reference sequence). With 6 bases clipped from V and 7 bases from J, the junction kept 8 bases outside the gene matches. The CDR3 runs to 13 residues. PCR involved 60 Vbeta and 13 Jbeta primers. TCRdb's copy holds only in-frame clones and misses some; the assay was immunoSEQ multiplex PCR. In the table there are about 160,000 clones, about 71% of which are singletons. The gene calls are TRBV5-4 and TRBJ1-2; 8 bases align to TRBD1. The receptor's source is a woman in her forties in good health and CMV-seropositive. The sequencing sample was made of PBMCs. The CDR3 is CASTQGALGGYTF. The DNA for the CDR3 is TGTGCCAGCACCCAGGGGGCGTTGGGTGGCTACACCTTC.